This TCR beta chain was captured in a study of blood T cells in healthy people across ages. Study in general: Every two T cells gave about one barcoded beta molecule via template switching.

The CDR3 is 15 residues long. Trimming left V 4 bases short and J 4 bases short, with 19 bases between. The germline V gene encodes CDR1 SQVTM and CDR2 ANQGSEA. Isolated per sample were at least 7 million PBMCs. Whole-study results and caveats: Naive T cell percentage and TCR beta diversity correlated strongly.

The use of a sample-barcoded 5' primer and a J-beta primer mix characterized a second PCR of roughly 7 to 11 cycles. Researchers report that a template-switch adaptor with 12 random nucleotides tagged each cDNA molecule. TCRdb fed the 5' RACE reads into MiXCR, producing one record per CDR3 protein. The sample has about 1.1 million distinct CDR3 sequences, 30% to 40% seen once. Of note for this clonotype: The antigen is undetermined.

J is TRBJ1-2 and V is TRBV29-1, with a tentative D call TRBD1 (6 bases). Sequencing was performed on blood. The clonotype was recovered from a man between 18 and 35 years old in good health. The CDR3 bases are TGCAGCGTTGTCCCAGGGGCCGGGATTGGCTATGGCTACACCTTC. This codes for CSVVPGAGIGYGYTF.